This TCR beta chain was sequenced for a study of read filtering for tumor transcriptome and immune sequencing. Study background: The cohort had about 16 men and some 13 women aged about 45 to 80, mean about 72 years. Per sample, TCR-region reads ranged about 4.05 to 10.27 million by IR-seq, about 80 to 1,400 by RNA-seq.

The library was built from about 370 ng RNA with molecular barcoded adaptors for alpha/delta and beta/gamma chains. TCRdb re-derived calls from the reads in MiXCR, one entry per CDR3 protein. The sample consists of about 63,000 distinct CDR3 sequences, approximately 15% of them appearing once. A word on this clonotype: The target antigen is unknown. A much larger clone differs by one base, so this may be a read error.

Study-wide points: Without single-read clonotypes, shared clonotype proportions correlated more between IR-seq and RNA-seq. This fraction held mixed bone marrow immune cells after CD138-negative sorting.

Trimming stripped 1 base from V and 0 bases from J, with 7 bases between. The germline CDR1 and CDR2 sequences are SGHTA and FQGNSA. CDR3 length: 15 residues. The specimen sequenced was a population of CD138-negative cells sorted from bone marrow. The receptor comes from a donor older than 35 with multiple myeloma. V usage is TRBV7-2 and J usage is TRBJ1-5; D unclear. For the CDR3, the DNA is TGTACCAGCAGCTTAGGAGACCCTAGCAATCAGCCCCAGCATTTT. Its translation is CTSSLGDPSNQPQHF.